The entry below describes one T cell receptor beta chain. The clone's antigen remains unknown. The sample holds no much larger clone one base away, and base qualities are not on file. The data belong to a study of cytomegalovirus exposure and HLA in healthy donors listed by TCRdb under 2017. Some background on the complete study: An earlier analysis of some 550 of the donors reported approximately 290 Gb of sequence data and roughly 110 million unique TCR beta sequences from 150 million to 200 million T cells. The study aimed to test whether cataloging public T cell receptors could reveal signatures of past pathogen exposure. To decide whether each TCR beta V gene segment behaved as functional or pseudogenic, an earlier analysis of over 500 of the donors relied on high-throughput TCR beta sequencing. Approximately 300 gigabases of sequencing data and approximately 91 million unique TCR sequences made up an early release that covered over 550 HLA-typed donors. Every repertoire in the discovery cohort had been generated on one and the same sequencing platform. HLA typing included class I and class II loci at four-digit resolution. The number of typed donors differed by locus: roughly 629-640 for A, B, C, DRB1 and DQB1; 522 for DQA1; approximately 600 for DPA1; and approximately 450 for DPB1. In the later analysis, no new phenotypic data were used to find candidate immune exposures; instead, reliance was placed on TCR beta sequences and their occurrence across donors. Using immunosequencing, the study profiled T cell repertoires from 666 subjects and related those repertoires to cytomegalovirus serostatus. To predict cytomegalovirus infection status, the study brought together high-throughput TCR immunosequencing, statistical association of individual TCRs with disease status, and machine learning. On average, 235,054 unique TCR beta nucleotide sequences were sequenced per donor among about 400 genotyped donors of the cohort, with roughly 18% of those sequences being non-productive. Among the roughly 400 genotyped donors, roughly 80% belonged to the genetic ancestry cluster associated with self-reported Caucasian donors. In a later genetic analysis, genome-wide SNP genotypes for about three fifths of the 666 donors were used, and that subset was treated as a discovery cohort. In addition to the first cohort of 650 to 750 subjects, a separate validation cohort of 120 different subjects was used. Several DR-DQ haplotypes were treated as single units for association and clustering because of strong linkage in the cohort. To study patterns of TCR occurrence, a later analysis re-analyzed previously published TCR beta repertoires from 650 to 750 donors and added high-resolution HLA genotyping. Donor age, sex, ethnicity and CMV serostatus were compiled together with the repertoire data.

The library was produced with the immunoSEQ multiplex PCR assay. For the multiplex PCR, a mixture combining 60 forward primers for TCR Vbeta segments and 13 reverse primers for TCR Jbeta segments was used. Amplification of the CDR3 region of rearranged TCR beta genes was performed with a multiplex PCR assay on genomic DNA. The Illumina HiSeq System was used to sequence the amplified TCR beta libraries as 87-base-pair reads. In the source study's methods: In a later analysis, roughly 80 million unique TCR beta chains were counted across the 500 to 850 repertoires, and approximately 9.9 million of these chains were shared by at least two donors. To remove PCR and sequencing errors, raw reads were error-corrected and collapsed into unique sequences using a nearest-neighbor algorithm that merged closely related sequences. CDR3 sequences were aligned to IMGT reference sequences to assign V, D and J gene segments. For a sequence to be retained, at least a six-nucleotide match to both a V gene segment and a J gene segment was required. Rearrangements were called productive when the CDR3 lacked stop codons and stayed in frame with V and J; all others were non-productive. CDR3 was defined according to IMGT convention as the region running from the second conserved V-encoded cysteine to the conserved J-encoded phenylalanine. Sequences without an unambiguous match to a single V gene segment were excluded from the earlier analysis of about 640 of the donors. An earlier analysis of a few hundred of the donors called V segments functional above 56.7% productive rearrangements and segregating when the between-donor standard deviation exceeded 5%. To diagnose cytomegalovirus status from the catalog of TCR beta chain sequences, a statistical classification framework was built. In a later analysis, V and J genes were assigned by comparing TCR nucleotide sequences against IMGT/GENE-DB human TR gene sequences. A later analysis assigned CDR3 sequences and most-parsimonious VDJ recombination scenarios with the TCRdist pipeline. A later analysis defined each TCR beta chain by its CDR3 amino acid sequence plus V-gene family, and excluded reads lacking a unique V-gene family. As a way to deal with suspected cross-contamination and a sequencing artifact, a later analysis dropped 450 to 600 nucleotide sequences that were highly shared and had low generation probability. A later analysis calculated a clonal expansion index for each public chain from normalized within-repertoire ranks of inferred template counts. Generation probabilities in a later analysis came from a VDJ recombination model fitted to out-of-frame rearrangements, and those results were checked against IGoR. A later analysis scored TCR-TCR, TCR-HLA and TCR-CMV co-occurrence with hypergeometric tests, applying a repertoire-size bias correction to TCR pairs. False discovery rates were estimated in a later analysis by permuting HLA or CMV assignments 20 times. A later analysis grouped co-occurring TCRs with DBSCAN, adding TCRdist sequence similarity when clustering within HLA-allele-positive subsets. For co-occurrence clustering, repertoires with fewer than 30,000 or more than 120,000 public chains were excluded, along with five repertoires with anomalous nucleotide sharing. Here the immuneACCESS table is served through TCRdb, limited to in-frame sequences with V and J called. Missing clones are a known gap in these copies; in checked studies unresolved V genes cover under half, and the rest lacks a known reason. V, J and clone size derive from that table, while D and trimming were established from the DNA sequence. The sample has over 150,000 clones on record, about three quarters of them singletons. The ten largest clones add up to less than 4.5% of the sample.

Paper-wide results and their limitations: Linkage disequilibrium might explain the correlated functional status among segregating V segments, but an unknown experimental factor could not be ruled out. In a later analysis, HLA-associated TCR beta chains showed more clonal expansion and lower generation probabilities than non-associated chains that were equally common. In a later analysis, most CMV-associated TCR beta chains were found to appear HLA-restricted, with HLA associations seemingly driven largely by CMV exposure. When HLA alleles, especially DR and DQ, strongly co-occurred, attributing TCR associations to individual alleles was difficult. Cytomegalovirus status was reported to be diagnosed by the classifier with high specificity and sensitivity in both the original and validation cohorts. Most TCR sequences were seen in very few donors, while some public TCRs were found in many individuals. Specific HLA alleles were associated with about 17,000 TCR beta sequences at a false discovery rate of 0.05 in a later analysis. A group of highly shared sequence variants was considered likely to be a technical artifact of the sequencing pipeline. A further reported finding was that TCR beta sequences accurately predicted the HLA-A and HLA-B alleles for most subjects in the first cohort. In a later analysis, several top co-occurrence clusters were reported to appear linked to parvovirus B19, influenza, CMV and Epstein-Barr virus. The only immune exposure information available for the cohort was CMV serostatus. Broadly in line with IMGT annotations, most TCR beta V segments showed up in productive rearrangements about 87% or about 30% of the time in an earlier analysis of 450 to 600 of the donors. A few of the identified cytomegalovirus-associated TCR beta chains were confirmed in vitro to be specific for cytomegalovirus antigens. Only TCR beta chains were sequenced in this cohort, and the absence of alpha or paired-chain data limited detectable features. Presence/absence analyses assumed roughly uniform sequencing depth across donors, an assumption that may not hold. Some IMGT-functional V segments, including TRBV6-2 and TRBV6-3, could not be distinguished by the 87-base-pair reads and were therefore excluded. Some 15 rarely observed V segments, including chromosome 9 orphons, were excluded from the earlier analysis of almost 600 of the donors because counts were too low. A later genetic analysis associated a missense DCLRE1C variant with V-gene and J-gene trimming of TCR beta chains, and an independent cohort replicated the association. The authors suggested that the approach could potentially be extended to other disease states and immunological phenotypes. The study gave a list of about 170 TCR beta chains associated with cytomegalovirus. HLA typing was unavailable for some donors at each locus, so association tests used only the typed subset. Compared with the roughly 700-donor mean, donors in an Asian-associated ancestry cluster had fewer N-insertions in productive TCRs, according to a later genetic analysis. According to a later analysis, TCR association rates differed among HLA loci, with DRB1 alleles showing the most associated TCRs and HLA-C alleles showing the fewest.

Counted from cysteine to phenylalanine, this CDR3 has 15 amino acids. The sequence is cut down to CDR3 DNA, 45 bases in frame from base 1. From a lookup of the germline V gene (reference sequence), CDR1 and CDR2 are SEHNR and FQNEAQ. V is trimmed back by 0 bases and J by 8 bases, and the junction contains 5 bases that no gene match accounts for. The cohort was made up of about 610 healthy bone marrow donors. Cohort members were all nominally healthy when sampled, although unrecorded immune exposures were likely present. The donor tested CMV seropositive and was one of the 289 seropositive cohort members. Every donor gave a peripheral blood sample, and the peripheral blood mononuclear cells from that sample were used for TCR beta sequencing. The Qiagen DNeasy Blood Extraction Kit was used to extract genomic DNA from the blood cell samples.

The sample comprised PBMCs. The chain is assembled from TRBV7-9 and TRBJ1-2; 11 bases in the middle match TRBD1. This TCR derives from a woman aged 55-69 years in good health and CMV-seropositive. The DNA sequence is as follows: TGTGCCAGCAGCTTAGCGGCGGACAGGGGGCGAGGCTACACCTTC. This translates into CASSLAADRGRGYTF.